This TCR beta chain was captured by sequencing in a study of cytomegalovirus exposure and HLA in healthy donors. Across the study: Earlier sequencing of 150 million to 200 million T cells yielded 100 million to 140 million unique TCR beta sequences. General observations from the study: Among the sequence variants, a highly shared cluster was likely an artifact of sequencing. It was 160 or so TCR beta chains that were listed as cytomegalovirus-associated.

Primers included in the PCR were 60 Vbeta and 13 Jbeta primers. Clones were sequenced by immunoSEQ multiplex PCR, and TCRdb holds only the in-frame ones, with some missing. The table shows over 130,000 clones, with approximately 57% occurring only once. Germline V gene sequence: CDR1 MRHNA, CDR2 SNTAGT. The trim removed 6 bases at V and 1 base at J, leaving 8 bases unmatched. This CDR3 is 16 amino acids long. This clone was observed a handful of times. Its antigen is as yet unknown. Material: PBMCs. This clonotype was obtained from a male donor in good health and CMV-seronegative. The V call is TRBV6-4, the J call TRBJ2-3; 9 bases align to TRBD2. The CDR3 bases are TGTGCCAGCAGCCAAGCGGGGGGCGAAGGCACAGATACGCAGTATTTT. It is translated as CASSQAGGEGTDTQYF.